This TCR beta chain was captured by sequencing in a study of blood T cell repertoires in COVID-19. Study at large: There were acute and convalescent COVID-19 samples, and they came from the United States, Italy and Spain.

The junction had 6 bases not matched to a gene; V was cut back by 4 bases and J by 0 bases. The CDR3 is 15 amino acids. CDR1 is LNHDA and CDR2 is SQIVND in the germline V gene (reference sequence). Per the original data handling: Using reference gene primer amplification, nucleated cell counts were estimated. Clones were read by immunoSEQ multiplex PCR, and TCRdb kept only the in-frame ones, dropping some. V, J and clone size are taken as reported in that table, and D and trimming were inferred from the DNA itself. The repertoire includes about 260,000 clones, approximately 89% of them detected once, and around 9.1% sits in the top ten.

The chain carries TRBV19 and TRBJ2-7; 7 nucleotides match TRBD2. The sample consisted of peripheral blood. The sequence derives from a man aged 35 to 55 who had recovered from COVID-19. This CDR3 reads CASSTLAGPSYEQYF. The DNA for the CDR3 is TGTGCCAGTAGTACATTAGCGGGTCCCTCCTACGAGCAGTACTTC.